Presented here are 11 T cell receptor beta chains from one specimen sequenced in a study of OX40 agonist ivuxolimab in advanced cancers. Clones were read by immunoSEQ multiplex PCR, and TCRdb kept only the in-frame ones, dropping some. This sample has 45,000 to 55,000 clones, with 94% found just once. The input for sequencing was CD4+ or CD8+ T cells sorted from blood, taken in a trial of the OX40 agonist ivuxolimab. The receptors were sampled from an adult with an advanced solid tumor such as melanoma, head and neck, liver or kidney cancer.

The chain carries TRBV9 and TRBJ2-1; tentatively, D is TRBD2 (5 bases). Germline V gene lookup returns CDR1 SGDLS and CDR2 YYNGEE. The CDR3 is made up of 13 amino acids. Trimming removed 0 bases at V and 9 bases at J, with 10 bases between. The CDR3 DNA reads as TGTGCCAGCAGCGTAGTAAGCGAGGGTGAGCAGTTCTTC. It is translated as CASSVVSEGEQFF.

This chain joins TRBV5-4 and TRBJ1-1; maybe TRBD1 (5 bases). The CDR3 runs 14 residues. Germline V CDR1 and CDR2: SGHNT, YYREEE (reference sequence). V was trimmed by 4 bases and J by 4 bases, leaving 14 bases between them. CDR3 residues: CASSPGGESTEAFF. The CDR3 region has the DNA TGTGCCAGCAGCCCCGGGGGAGAGAGCACTGAAGCTTTCTTT.

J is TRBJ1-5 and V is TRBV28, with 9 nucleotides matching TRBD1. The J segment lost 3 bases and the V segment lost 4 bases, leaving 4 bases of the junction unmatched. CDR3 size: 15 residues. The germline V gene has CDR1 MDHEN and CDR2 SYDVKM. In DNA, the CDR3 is TGTGCCAGCAGTTCGGGACAGGGAGTCAATCAGCCCCAGCATTTT. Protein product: CASSSGQGVNQPQHF.

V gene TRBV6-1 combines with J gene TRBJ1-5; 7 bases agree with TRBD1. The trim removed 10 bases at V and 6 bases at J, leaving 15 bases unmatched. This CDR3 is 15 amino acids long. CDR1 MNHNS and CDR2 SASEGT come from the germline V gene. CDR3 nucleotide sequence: TGTGCCACCTCGGACAGGCGCCCCGAGGGTCAGCCCCAGCATTTT. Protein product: CATSDRRPEGQPQHF.

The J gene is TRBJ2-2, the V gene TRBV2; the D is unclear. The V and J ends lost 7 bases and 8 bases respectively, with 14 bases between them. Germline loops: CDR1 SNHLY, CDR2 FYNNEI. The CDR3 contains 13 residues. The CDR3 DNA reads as TGTGCCAGCAATCCAGCCCCCATTGGGGAGCTGTTTTTT. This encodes CASNPAPIGELFF.

The CDR3 is CASSQAGLREKLFF. The CDR3 nucleotides are TGCGCCAGCAGCCAAGCCGGATTGAGGGAAAAACTGTTTTTT. The V gene is TRBV4-3, the J gene TRBJ1-4; D is ambiguous. Germline V gives CDR1 LGHNA, CDR2 YSLEER. V gave up 1 base and J gave up 8 bases, with 11 bases separating them. This CDR3 comprises 14 residues.

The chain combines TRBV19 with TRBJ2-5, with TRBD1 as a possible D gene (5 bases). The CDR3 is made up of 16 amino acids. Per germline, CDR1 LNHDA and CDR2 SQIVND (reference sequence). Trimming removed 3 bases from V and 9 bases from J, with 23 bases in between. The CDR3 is CASSIEGQPPERAQYF. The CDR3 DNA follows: TGTGCCAGTAGTATCGAAGGACAACCTCCGGAAAGGGCCCAGTACTTC.

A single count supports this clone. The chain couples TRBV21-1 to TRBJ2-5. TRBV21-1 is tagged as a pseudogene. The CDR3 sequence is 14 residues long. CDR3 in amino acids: CASSKGGKQETQYF. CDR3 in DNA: TGTGCCAGCAGCAAAGGTGGGAAGCAAGAGACCCAGTACTTC.

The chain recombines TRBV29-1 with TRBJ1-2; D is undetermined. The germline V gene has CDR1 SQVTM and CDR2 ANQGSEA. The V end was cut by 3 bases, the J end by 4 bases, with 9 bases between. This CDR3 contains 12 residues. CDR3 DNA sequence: TGCAGCGTTGAGAGGTTCGGCTATGGCTACACCTTC. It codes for CSVERFGYGYTF.

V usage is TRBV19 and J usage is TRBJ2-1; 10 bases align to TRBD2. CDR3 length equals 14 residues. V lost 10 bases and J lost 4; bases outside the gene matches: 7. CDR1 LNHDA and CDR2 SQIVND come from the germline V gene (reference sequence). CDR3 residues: CATRWTSGYNEQFF. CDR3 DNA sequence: TGTGCCACCCGGTGGACTAGCGGATACAATGAGCAGTTCTTC.

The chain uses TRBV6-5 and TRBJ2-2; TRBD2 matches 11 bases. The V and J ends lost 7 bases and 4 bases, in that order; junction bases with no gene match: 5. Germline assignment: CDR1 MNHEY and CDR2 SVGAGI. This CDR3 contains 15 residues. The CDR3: CASTPLAGGTGELFF. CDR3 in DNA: TGTGCCAGCACCCCCCTAGCGGGAGGCACCGGGGAGCTGTTTTTT.